This entry is about one T cell receptor beta chain. Its cognate antigen has yet to be identified. No per-base quality is available; no much larger clone lies one base away. V lost 0 bases and J lost 5 bases, and the count of bases not matched to a germline gene is 8. CDR1 and CDR2, per the germline V gene, are LGHNA and YNFKEQ. The CDR3 holds 16 amino acids from the cysteine to the phenylalanine. Of the read, only the CDR3 DNA is kept; its 48 bases are in frame from base 1. Libraries were made using the immunoSEQ multiplex PCR assay. As for the original processing: A statistical classification framework was built for diagnosing cytomegalovirus status from the catalog of TCR beta chain sequences. Imported from immuneACCESS, the table was reduced by TCRdb to in-frame sequences with V and J called. These copies leave out some clones; in studies compared against another copy, an unresolved V gene accounts for under half, and the cause of the remainder is not known. Clone size and the V and J calls come from that table; the DNA yielded D and trimming. In this sample the table shows around 150,000 clones, roughly nine tenths of which occur a single time. The top ten constitute roughly 5.7% of the sample.

The source of the sample is a study of cytomegalovirus exposure and HLA in healthy donors (dated by TCRdb to the late 2010s). For the study in its entirety: According to a later analysis, the roughly 120 validation repertoires were produced on the same platform as the 666 repertoires of the first cohort. The aim of the study was to test whether cataloging public T cell receptors could identify signatures of past pathogen exposure. Along with the approximately 700-subject first cohort, a separate validation cohort of over a hundred different subjects was used. High-throughput TCR immunosequencing, statistical association of individual TCRs with disease status, and machine learning were combined to predict cytomegalovirus infection status.

Separate from the roughly 630-subject first cohort, the validation cohort of roughly 130 subjects was the group to which the donors belonged. Results and caveats for the whole study, not just this receptor: In the study, 150 to 200 TCR beta chains were listed as associated with cytomegalovirus. The authors suggested that the approach could potentially be generalized to other disease states and immunological phenotypes. Cytomegalovirus status was reported to be diagnosed by the classifier with high specificity and sensitivity in both the original and validation cohorts. In a later analysis, TCRs clustered in the first cohort were found to also tend to co-occur in the approximately 120 validation repertoires, with 90% to 95% of cluster scores above 0. Across donors, most TCR sequences were observed very rarely, whereas some public TCRs were present in many individuals. In vitro tests confirmed that a few of the cytomegalovirus-associated TCR beta chains recognize cytomegalovirus antigens. The validation cohort had no HLA typing available for a later analysis, so co-occurrence within that cohort was assessed over all 130 or so repertoires.

This TCR was recovered from a woman aged 30 to 39 in good health and CMV-seronegative. The chain uses TRBV4-2 and TRBJ2-5; 8 bases in the junction line up with TRBD2. The source material was PBMCs. The nucleotide sequence reads as follows: TGTGCCAGCAGCCAAGAGTCCGAGCGGGGGTGGGAGACCCAGTACTTC. This is translated as CASSQESERGWETQYF.